A selection of T cell receptor beta chains follows, all from one sample in a study of response to subunit inactivated influenza vaccine. TCRdb analysed the RT-PCR reads with MiXCR anew, one entry per CDR3 protein. The sample yields about 520,000 distinct CDR3 sequences, 6.5% to 8% seen once. Sequencing was performed on PBMCs from blood, taken around 25 months after vaccination. These receptor sequences come from a man between 50 and 69 years old who received an inactivated influenza vaccine. Both conserved end residues are part of each CDR3. A D gene is named only where the DNA matches it firmly. The size field is filled for only some rows; it gives once, few, many or a size class.

clone_size: many; v_call: TRBV29-1; d_call: TRBD2; j_call: TRBJ2-1; cdr3_aa: CSVRGGYNEQFF; cdr3_nt: TGCAGCGTCCGGGGGGGTTACAATGAGCAGTTCTTC
clone_size: few; v_call: TRBV4-2; d_call: -; j_call: TRBJ1-2; cdr3_aa: CASSPPGNKLAANYGYTF; cdr3_nt: TGTGCCAGCAGCCCCCCTGGCAACAAACTAGCTGCTAACTATGGCTACACCTTC
clone_size: many; v_call: TRBV6-5; d_call: -; j_call: TRBJ1-1; cdr3_aa: CASSYGGGGTEAFF; cdr3_nt: TGTGCCAGCAGTTACGGGGGCGGGGGAACTGAAGCTTTCTTT
clone_size: -; v_call: TRBV16; d_call: TRBD1; j_call: TRBJ1-1; cdr3_aa: CASSHLGQGSTEAFF; cdr3_nt: TGTGCCAGCAGCCATCTCGGACAGGGATCCACTGAAGCTTTCTTT
clone_size: -; v_call: TRBV5-6; d_call: -; j_call: TRBJ2-3; cdr3_aa: CASSPGLARLNTQYF; cdr3_nt: TGTGCCAGCAGCCCCGGGCTAGCGAGACTTAATACGCAGTATTTT
clone_size: few; v_call: TRBV7-9; d_call: TRBD1; j_call: TRBJ2-7; cdr3_aa: CASSFSGDRGYEQYF; cdr3_nt: TGTGCCAGCAGCTTCTCAGGGGACAGGGGTTACGAGCAGTACTTC
clone_size: -; v_call: TRBV3-1; d_call: -; j_call: TRBJ1-1; cdr3_aa: CASSQMTDPNTEAFF; cdr3_nt: TGTGCCAGCAGCCAAATGACAGACCCGAACACTGAAGCTTTCTTT
clone_size: many; v_call: TRBV2; d_call: -; j_call: TRBJ2-2; cdr3_aa: CASSDRAGTGELFF; cdr3_nt: TGTGCCAGCAGTGACAGGGCGGGCACCGGGGAGCTGTTTTTT
clone_size: many; v_call: TRBV7-2; d_call: TRBD1; j_call: TRBJ1-2; cdr3_aa: CASSDRTGRDYGYTF; cdr3_nt: TGTGCCAGCAGCGATCGGACAGGGAGGGACTATGGCTACACCTTC
clone_size: many; v_call: TRBV12-3/TRBV12-4; d_call: -; j_call: TRBJ1-2; cdr3_aa: CASSFRGGYGYTF; cdr3_nt: TGTGCCAGCAGTTTTAGGGGGGGCTATGGCTACACCTTC
clone_size: -; v_call: TRBV20-1; d_call: -; j_call: TRBJ2-7; cdr3_aa: CSARELGKYEQYF; cdr3_nt: TGCAGTGCGAGAGAACTGGGCAAATACGAGCAGTACTTC
clone_size: many; v_call: TRBV12-3/TRBV12-4; d_call: TRBD2; j_call: TRBJ2-5; cdr3_aa: CASRRAGGGETQYF; cdr3_nt: TGTGCCAGCAGACGAGCGGGGGGTGGAGAGACCCAGTACTTC
clone_size: many; v_call: TRBV3-1; d_call: TRBD1; j_call: TRBJ2-7; cdr3_aa: CASSQAPGGPYEQYF; cdr3_nt: TGTGCCAGCAGCCAAGCTCCAGGGGGCCCCTACGAGCAGTACTTC
clone_size: few; v_call: TRBV20-1; d_call: -; j_call: TRBJ2-2; cdr3_aa: CSASGVTNTGELFF; cdr3_nt: TGCAGTGCTAGCGGGGTTACGAACACCGGGGAGCTGTTTTTT
clone_size: many; v_call: TRBV5-1; d_call: -; j_call: TRBJ1-1; cdr3_aa: CASSSQGFEAFF; cdr3_nt: TGCGCCAGCAGCTCACAAGGATTTGAAGCTTTCTTT
clone_size: -; v_call: TRBV20-1; d_call: -; j_call: TRBJ1-6; cdr3_aa: CSASRTESSYNSPLHF; cdr3_nt: TGCAGTGCAAGCCGGACGGAGAGCTCCTATAATTCACCCCTCCACTTT
clone_size: few; v_call: TRBV20-1; d_call: TRBD2; j_call: TRBJ2-3; cdr3_aa: CSAGGTSRNTDTQYF; cdr3_nt: TGCAGTGCCGGAGGGACTAGCAGAAACACAGATACGCAGTATTTT
clone_size: -; v_call: TRBV20-1; d_call: -; j_call: TRBJ2-7; cdr3_aa: CSASQGRYEQYF; cdr3_nt: TGCAGTGCTAGCCAGGGACGGTACGAGCAGTACTTC
clone_size: -; v_call: TRBV29-1; d_call: -; j_call: TRBJ1-2; cdr3_aa: CSVVRDTSNYGYTF; cdr3_nt: TGCAGCGTTGTCCGGGACACTTCTAACTATGGCTACACCTTC
clone_size: -; v_call: TRBV20-1; d_call: TRBD1; j_call: TRBJ2-2; cdr3_aa: CSATLGDRGTGELFF; cdr3_nt: TGCAGTGCTACTCTAGGAGACAGGGGAACCGGGGAGCTGTTTTTT
clone_size: -; v_call: TRBV7-2; d_call: TRBD1; j_call: TRBJ1-2; cdr3_aa: CASSFSGTGLLYGYTF; cdr3_nt: TGTGCCAGCAGCTTCAGCGGGACAGGGCTTCTCTATGGCTACACCTTC
clone_size: many; v_call: TRBV29-1; d_call: -; j_call: TRBJ1-1; cdr3_aa: CSVEGLTDTEAFF; cdr3_nt: TGCAGCGTTGAAGGCCTGACGGACACTGAAGCTTTCTTT
clone_size: few; v_call: TRBV12-3/TRBV12-4; d_call: TRBD1; j_call: TRBJ1-1; cdr3_aa: CASTPPTGENTEAFF; cdr3_nt: TGTGCCAGCACCCCTCCGACAGGGGAGAACACTGAAGCTTTCTTT
clone_size: many; v_call: TRBV6-6; d_call: -; j_call: TRBJ2-1; cdr3_aa: CASSRSGFEQFF; cdr3_nt: TGTGCCAGCAGTCGTTCAGGGTTTGAGCAGTTCTTC
clone_size: many; v_call: TRBV4-2; d_call: -; j_call: TRBJ2-7; cdr3_aa: CASSQDPGETYEQYF; cdr3_nt: TGTGCCAGCAGCCAAGATCCAGGGGAAACCTACGAGCAGTACTTC
clone_size: few; v_call: TRBV9; d_call: -; j_call: TRBJ2-1; cdr3_aa: CASSASTPRRDEQFF; cdr3_nt: TGTGCCAGCAGCGCATCGACCCCCCGTAGGGATGAGCAGTTCTTC
clone_size: few; v_call: TRBV5-1; d_call: -; j_call: TRBJ2-3; cdr3_aa: CASREGASDTQYF; cdr3_nt: TGCGCCAGCAGGGAGGGGGCCTCAGATACGCAGTATTTT
clone_size: many; v_call: TRBV5-1; d_call: -; j_call: TRBJ2-7; cdr3_aa: CASRQQGSSYEQYF; cdr3_nt: TGCGCCAGCAGGCAACAGGGTTCCTCCTACGAGCAGTACTTC
clone_size: -; v_call: TRBV7-9; d_call: -; j_call: TRBJ1-5; cdr3_aa: CASSFGNRENQPQHF; cdr3_nt: TGTGCCAGCAGCTTCGGAAACAGGGAGAATCAGCCCCAGCATTTT
clone_size: -; v_call: TRBV6-5; d_call: -; j_call: TRBJ2-2; cdr3_aa: CASSSPFGELFF; cdr3_nt: TGTGCCAGCAGTTCCCCCTTCGGGGAGCTGTTTTTT
clone_size: few; v_call: TRBV18; d_call: TRBD2; j_call: TRBJ2-1; cdr3_aa: CASSPPAGGPNEQFF; cdr3_nt: TGTGCCAGCTCACCACCAGCGGGAGGGCCCAATGAGCAGTTCTTC
clone_size: many; v_call: TRBV6-2/TRBV6-3; d_call: -; j_call: TRBJ2-1; cdr3_aa: CASSYSFTHDNEQFF; cdr3_nt: TGTGCCAGCAGTTACTCGTTTACCCACGACAATGAGCAGTTCTTC
clone_size: few; v_call: TRBV11-2; d_call: TRBD1; j_call: TRBJ1-2; cdr3_aa: CASSPNRDRGGGYTF; cdr3_nt: TGTGCCAGCAGCCCCAACCGGGACAGGGGAGGTGGCTACACCTTC